The 12 T cell receptor beta chains below were found in one sample sequenced in a study of blood T cell repertoires in COVID-19. Assay used: immunoSEQ multiplex PCR; TCRdb lists only in-frame clones, some missing. There are over 250,000 clones in the sample; about 89% occur only once, and approximately 9.5% lies in the top ten. The source material was PBMCs or T cells enriched from blood (not recorded which). The receptors derive from a middle-aged man who had recovered from COVID-19.

This clone appeared a few times. This chain joins TRBV14 and TRBJ2-1; D perhaps matches TRBD2 (6 bases). The CDR3 loop spans 14 amino acids. V shed 4 bases and J shed 6 bases, with 13 bases lying between them. Germline-derived CDR1 and CDR2 are SGHDN and FVKESK. The CDR3: CASSRLLGGNEQFF. The CDR3 DNA reads TGTGCCAGCAGCCGTCTCCTCGGGGGCAATGAGCAGTTCTTC.

This chain uses TRBV10-3 with TRBJ1-1; D is perhaps TRBD1 (6 bases). The CDR3 spans 16 residues. The germline V gene has CDR1 ENHRY and CDR2 SYGVKD. Trimming shortened V by 7 bases and J by 0 bases, and 18 bases separated the two germline ends. CDR3 sequence (DNA): TGTGCCATCACCGCCGCGACAGGCCCCTTGAACACTGAAGCTTTCTTT. It is translated as CAITAATGPLNTEAFF.

The chain links TRBV2 to TRBJ1-5; 7 bases map to TRBD1. The CDR3 is 14 amino acids. V shed 4 bases, J shed 2 bases, and the junction held 2 bases outside the gene matches. The germline V gene encodes CDR1 SNHLY and CDR2 FYNNEI. As DNA, the CDR3 is TGTGCCAGCAGTGCCGACAGGGGCAATCAGCCCCAGCATTTT. This codes for CASSADRGNQPQHF.

The chain recombines TRBV9 with TRBJ1-2; 12 nucleotides agree with TRBD1. The germline V gene encodes CDR1 SGDLS and CDR2 YYNGEE. With V trimmed by 0 bases and J by 6 bases, 3 bases remained unmatched. This CDR3 region has 15 residues. The CDR3 DNA reads TGTGCCAGCAGCGTAGACGGGACAGGGGGCGATGGCTACACCTTC. This sequence encodes CASSVDGTGGDGYTF.

The chain employs TRBV7-2 and TRBJ1-3; D is unclear. This CDR3 is 16 amino acids long. V gave up 5 bases and J gave up 4 bases, with 18 bases separating them. Germline lookup yields CDR1 SGHTA and CDR2 FQGNSA. The CDR3 here is CASSPVVTIFGNTIYF. The CDR3 DNA follows: TGTGCCAGCAGCCCCGTGGTAACAATCTTCGGAAACACCATATATTTT.

The rearrangement joins TRBV5-5 to TRBJ1-4; tentatively, D is TRBD1 (5 bases). Deletions cut 4 bases from V and 4 bases from J, with 14 bases between. This CDR3 has 15 residues. Germline loops: CDR1 SGHKS, CDR2 YYEKEE (reference sequence). CDR3 DNA sequence: TGTGCCAGCAGCGGCGGGGCGGGGGTTAATGAAAAACTGTTTTTT. Amino acids: CASSGGAGVNEKLFF.

The chain uses TRBV11-2 and TRBJ2-4; 8 nucleotides agree with TRBD1. The germline CDR1 and CDR2 sequences are SGHAT and FQNNGV. Trimming took 8 bases from V and 9 from J; bases not matched to a gene: 6. This CDR3 has 12 residues. CDR3 nucleotide sequence: TGTGCCAGCCAGGGACAGGAGGGCATTCAGTACTTC. Encoded protein: CASQGQEGIQYF.

This sequence joins TRBV27 and TRBJ1-5; D is unclear. The germline V gene has CDR1 MNHEY and CDR2 SMNVEV (reference sequence). With 3 bases removed from V and 1 base from J, the gap between germline ends came to 7 bases. The CDR3 has 14 amino acids. The CDR3 bases are TGTGCCAGCAGTTTCCGAGGGAGCAATCAGCCCCAGCATTTT. Encoded protein: CASSFRGSNQPQHF.

The chain uses TRBV19 and TRBJ2-3; TRBD2 matches at 8 bases. J lost 1 base, V lost 7 bases, and 4 bases had no gene match. The CDR3 sequence is 14 residues long. Germline lookup yields CDR1 LNHDA and CDR2 SQIVND (reference sequence). The DNA of the CDR3 is TGTGCCAGTACCACCGGGGGGGGCACAGATACGCAGTATTTT. Its protein is CASTTGGGTDTQYF. The full variable domain, completed using reference TRBV19 and TRBJ2-3, is DGGITQSPKYLFRKEGQNVTLSCEQNLNHDAMYWYRQDPGQGLRLIYYSQIVNDFQKGDIAEGYSVSREKKESFPLTVTSAQKNPTAFYLCASTTGGGTDTQYFGPGTRLTVL.

The V gene is TRBV11-3, the J gene TRBJ1-1; no clear D gene. Germline CDR1 is SGHNT and CDR2 is YENEEA. This CDR3 is 16 amino acids long. The V end lost 0 bases, the J end lost 0 bases, and 11 bases lay between the germline ends. DNA of the CDR3: TGTGCCAGCAGCTTAGATAGTTCGGGTATGAACACTGAAGCTTTCTTT. Encoded protein: CASSLDSSGMNTEAFF.

The rearrangement links TRBV3-1 (or the pseudogene TRBV3-2) to TRBJ2-5, with a tentative D call TRBD1 (6 bases). The V gene lost 2 bases and the J gene lost 5 bases, with 12 bases spanning the gap. CDR3 size: 14 residues. Germline V gene lookup returns CDR1 LGHDT and CDR2 YNNKEL (reference sequence). The CDR3 coding sequence is TGTGCCAGCAGCCAACTACAGGGTTGGGAGACCCAGTACTTC. This encodes CASSQLQGWETQYF.

The chain links TRBV12-1 to TRBJ2-1; TRBD2, the table's D call, lacks a check against the DNA. TRBV12-1 is tagged as a pseudogene. The CDR3 runs to 21 residues. The CDR3 DNA is TGTGCCAGCAGCCTAACTTGGACTAGCGGGACGAGTGTTAGCTCCTACAATGAGCAGTTCTTC. It encodes CASSLTWTSGTSVSSYNEQFF.